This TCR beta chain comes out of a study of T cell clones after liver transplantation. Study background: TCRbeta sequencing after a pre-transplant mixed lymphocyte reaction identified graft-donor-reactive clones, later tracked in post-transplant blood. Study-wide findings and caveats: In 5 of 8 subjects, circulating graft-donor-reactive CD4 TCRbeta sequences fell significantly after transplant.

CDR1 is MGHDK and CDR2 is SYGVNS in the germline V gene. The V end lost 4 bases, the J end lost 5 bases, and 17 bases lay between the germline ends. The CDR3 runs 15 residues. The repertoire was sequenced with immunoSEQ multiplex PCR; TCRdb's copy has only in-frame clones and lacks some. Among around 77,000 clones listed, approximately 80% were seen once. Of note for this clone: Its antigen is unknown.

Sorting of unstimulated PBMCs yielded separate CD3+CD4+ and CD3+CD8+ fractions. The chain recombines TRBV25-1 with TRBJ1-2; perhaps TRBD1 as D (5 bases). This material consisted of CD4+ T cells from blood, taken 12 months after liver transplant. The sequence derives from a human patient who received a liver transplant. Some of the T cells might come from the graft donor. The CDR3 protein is CASSVSGRKGYGYTF. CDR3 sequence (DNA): TGTGCCAGCAGTGTATCGGGCAGGAAGGGGTATGGCTACACCTTC.